This TCR beta chain was documented in a study of CD8 T cells in Susac syndrome. The authors carried out high-throughput sequencing of TCR beta. They applied it to CD8+ and CD4+ T cells obtained from blood. Controls were drawn from healthy donors and were matched for age and sex. Negative magnetic isolation gave CD8+ and CD4+ cells; FACS enriched CD8+ TEMRA. The CDR3 covers 13 residues. V lost 8 bases to trimming and J lost 1 base, with 12 bases between them. Looked up from germline, CDR1 is MDHEN and CDR2 is SYDVKM. Reverse transcription of roughly 0.5 to 1 ug RNA was performed with random hexamers. TCR beta CDR3 was amplified by immunoSEQ multiplex PCR. This amplification extended across 54 Vbeta and 13 Jbeta segments. TCRdb analysed the immunoSEQ multiplex PCR reads with MiXCR anew, one entry per CDR3 protein. The repertoire holds 110,000 to 150,000 distinct CDR3 sequences, about 94% seen once, with roughly 0.29% in the top ten.

The genes are TRBV28 and TRBJ2-7; maybe TRBD1 (5 bases). Input material: CD8+ T cells from PBMCs. The clonotype was recovered from a human donor in good health. CDR3 nucleotide sequence: TGTGCCAGCTGTCCAGGGCTTTCCTACGAGCAGTACTTC. Its translation is CASCPGLSYEQYF.